This T cell receptor beta chain came from a study of CD8 T cells in ankylosing spondylitis (dated by TCRdb to the late 2010s). In the study overall: The study profiled T cell receptor beta repertoires in healthy donors and ankylosing spondylitis patients to find disease-linked TCR variants. The whole study cohort included over 85 healthy donors and 20 to 30 ankylosing spondylitis patients. Peripheral blood samples were taken, and synovial fluid was additionally collected from ankylosing spondylitis patients.

Sequencing was performed on an Illumina HiSeq 2500. Quantitative 5'-RACE with molecular barcodes was used to prepare TCR beta libraries. The original pipeline was this. To identify disease-linked TCR variants, a new computational method was used, one built on a probabilistic model of VDJ rearrangement. Using fastp trimming at Q25 and MiXCR clonotype assembly, TCRdb reanalyzed the public sequencing data and kept in-frame beta chains. For every CDR3 protein sequence, its rows merge into one entry that carries the most common genes and DNA. The V and J calls, along with clone size, are taken from TCRdb and not from the paper's own processing. The sample has roughly 250,000 distinct CDR3 sequences on record, 7.5% to 9% of them singletons. The top ten constitute nearly 7% of the sample. This clonotype has ten or more counts. Its antigen is still unknown. Base qualities are not recorded, but no much larger clone differs from it by a single base.

Beyond this particular receptor, the publication reports: Blood from ankylosing spondylitis patients appeared to be characterized by a TCR beta motif composed of eight or nine highly homologous amino acid variants. Some motif variants had previously been reported in the synovial fluid and blood of reactive arthritis patients, which suggests shared mechanisms of disease initiation. The disease-linked clones had a CD8+ phenotype and were found at relatively low frequencies in peripheral blood. Significant enrichment of the disease-linked clones was reported in matched synovial fluid samples from ankylosing spondylitis patients.

Taken from cysteine to phenylalanine, the CDR3 has 13 residues. Only the CDR3 DNA is retained, 39 bases long and in frame from the first base. The germline V gene (reference sequence) supplies CDR1 GTSNPN and CDR2 SVGIG. V gives up 0 bases and J gives up 4 bases, and the segment between their germline ends measures 9 bases. The V and J segments used are TRBV30 and TRBJ2-5; the D gene is unclear. The sequenced material came from blood, either unsorted or a sorted T cell fraction (not recorded which). The receptor's source is a male donor with ankylosing spondylitis or in good health (not recorded which). Here the CDR3 is given as CAWSVTYGETQYF. The bases are TGTGCCTGGAGTGTGACCTATGGAGAGACCCAGTACTTC.